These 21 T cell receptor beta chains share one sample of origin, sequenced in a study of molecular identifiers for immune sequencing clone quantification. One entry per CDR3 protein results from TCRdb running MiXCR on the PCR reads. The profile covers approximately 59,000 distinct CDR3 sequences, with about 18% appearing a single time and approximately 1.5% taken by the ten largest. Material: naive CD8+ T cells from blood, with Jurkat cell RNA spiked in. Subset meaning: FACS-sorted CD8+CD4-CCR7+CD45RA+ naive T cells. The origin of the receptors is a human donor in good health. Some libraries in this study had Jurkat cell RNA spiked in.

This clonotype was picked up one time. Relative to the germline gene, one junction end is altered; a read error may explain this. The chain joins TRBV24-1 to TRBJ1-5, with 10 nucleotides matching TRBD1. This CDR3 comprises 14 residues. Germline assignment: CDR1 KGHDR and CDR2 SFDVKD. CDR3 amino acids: CANSDGTGVQPQHF. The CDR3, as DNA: TGTGCCAACAGTGATGGGACAGGGGTTCAGCCCCAGCATTTT.

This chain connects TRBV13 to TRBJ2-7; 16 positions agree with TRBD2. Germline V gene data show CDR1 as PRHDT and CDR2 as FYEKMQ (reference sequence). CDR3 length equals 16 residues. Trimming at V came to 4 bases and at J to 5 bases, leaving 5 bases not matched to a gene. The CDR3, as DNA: TGTGCCAGCAGCTCCGGAGGGACTAGCGGGAGGGACGAGCAGTACTTC. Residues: CASSSGGTSGRDEQYF.

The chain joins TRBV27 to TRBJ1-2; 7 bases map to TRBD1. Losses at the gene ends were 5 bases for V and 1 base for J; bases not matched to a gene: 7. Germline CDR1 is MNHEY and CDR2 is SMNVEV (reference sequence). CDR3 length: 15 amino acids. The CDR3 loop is CASSDRAKINYGYTF. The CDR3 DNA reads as TGTGCCAGCAGTGACAGGGCCAAGATTAACTATGGCTACACCTTC.

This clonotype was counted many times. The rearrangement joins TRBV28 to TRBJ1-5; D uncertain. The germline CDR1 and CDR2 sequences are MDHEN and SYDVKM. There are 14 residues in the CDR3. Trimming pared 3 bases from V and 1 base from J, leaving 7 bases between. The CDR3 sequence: CASSFRLSNQPQHF. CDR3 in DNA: TGTGCCAGCAGTTTTCGGTTGAGCAATCAGCCCCAGCATTTT.

This CDR3 reads CASSLDVRGKAFF. The CDR3 DNA follows: TGTGCCAGCAGTCTTGATGTAAGGGGAAAGGCTTTCTTT. The chain combines TRBV12-3 or TRBV12-4 with TRBJ1-1; D is possibly TRBD1 (5 bases). Trimming removed 5 bases at V and 11 bases at J, with 18 bases between. CDR3 length: 13 amino acids.

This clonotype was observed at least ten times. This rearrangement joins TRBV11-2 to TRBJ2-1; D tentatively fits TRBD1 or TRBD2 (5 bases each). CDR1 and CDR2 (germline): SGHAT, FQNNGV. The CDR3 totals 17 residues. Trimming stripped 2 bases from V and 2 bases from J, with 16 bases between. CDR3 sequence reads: CASSLNTRDGPYNEQFF. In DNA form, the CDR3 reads TGTGCCAGCAGCTTAAACACAAGGGACGGACCCTACAATGAGCAGTTCTTC.

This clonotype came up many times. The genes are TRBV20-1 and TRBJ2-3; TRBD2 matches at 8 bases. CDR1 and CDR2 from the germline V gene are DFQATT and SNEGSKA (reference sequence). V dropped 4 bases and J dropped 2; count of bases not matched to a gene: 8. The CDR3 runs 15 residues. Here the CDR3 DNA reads TGCAGTGCTATACCAGCGGGAGAGGTCACAGATACGCAGTATTTT. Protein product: CSAIPAGEVTDTQYF.

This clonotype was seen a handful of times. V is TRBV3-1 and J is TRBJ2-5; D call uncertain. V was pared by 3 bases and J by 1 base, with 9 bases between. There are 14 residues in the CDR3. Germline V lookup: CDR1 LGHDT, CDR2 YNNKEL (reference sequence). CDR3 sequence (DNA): TGTGCCAGCAGCCACCACCTCCCCCAAGAGACCCAGTACTTC. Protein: CASSHHLPQETQYF.

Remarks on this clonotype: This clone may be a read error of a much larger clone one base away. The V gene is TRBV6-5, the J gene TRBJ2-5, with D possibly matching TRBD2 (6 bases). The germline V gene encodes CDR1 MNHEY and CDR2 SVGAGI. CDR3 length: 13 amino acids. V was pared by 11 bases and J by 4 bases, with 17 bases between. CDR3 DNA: TGTGCCGGCATTCCAATGGGGGGAGAGACCCAGTACTTC. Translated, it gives CAGIPMGGETQYF.

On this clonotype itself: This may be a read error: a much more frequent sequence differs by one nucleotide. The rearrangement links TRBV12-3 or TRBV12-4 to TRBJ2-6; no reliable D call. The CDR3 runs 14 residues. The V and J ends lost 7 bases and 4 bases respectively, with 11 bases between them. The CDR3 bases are TGTGCCAGCACCCCAGGAGCGGGGGCCAACGTCCTGACTTTC. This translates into CASTPGAGANVLTF.

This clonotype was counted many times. In nucleotides, the CDR3 is TGCGCCAGCAGCCAAGAGTCAGGGTGGGATGAGCAGTTCTTC. Translating gives CASSQESGWDEQFF. The chain couples TRBV4-3 to TRBJ2-1; the D gene is possibly TRBD1 (5 bases). This CDR3 is built from 14 residues. Germline V gene data show CDR1 as LGHNA and CDR2 as YSLEER. Trimming shortened V by 0 bases and J by 8 bases, and 11 bases separated the two germline ends.

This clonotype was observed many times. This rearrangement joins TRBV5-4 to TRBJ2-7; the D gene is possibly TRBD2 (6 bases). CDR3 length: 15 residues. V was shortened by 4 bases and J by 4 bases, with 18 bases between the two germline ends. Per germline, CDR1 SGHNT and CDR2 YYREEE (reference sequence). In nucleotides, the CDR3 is TGTGCCAGCAGCCTGATAGCGGCGCCTAGGTACGAGCAGTACTTC. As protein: CASSLIAAPRYEQYF.

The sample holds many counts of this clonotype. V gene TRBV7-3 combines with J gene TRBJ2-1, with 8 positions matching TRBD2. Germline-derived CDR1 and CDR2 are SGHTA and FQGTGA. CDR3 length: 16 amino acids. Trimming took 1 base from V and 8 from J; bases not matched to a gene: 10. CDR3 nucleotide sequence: TGTGCCAGCAGCTTAAGTGGGACTAGAGTCGTCGATGAGCAGTTCTTC. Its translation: CASSLSGTRVVDEQFF.

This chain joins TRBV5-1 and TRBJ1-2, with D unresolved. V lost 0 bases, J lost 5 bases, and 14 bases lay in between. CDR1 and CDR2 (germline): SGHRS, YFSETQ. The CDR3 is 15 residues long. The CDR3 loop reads CASSLVLGSDYGYTF. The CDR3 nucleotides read TGCGCCAGCAGCTTGGTTCTGGGATCGGATTATGGCTACACCTTC. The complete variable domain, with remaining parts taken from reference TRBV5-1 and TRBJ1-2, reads KAGVTQTPRYLIKTRGQQVTLSCSPISGHRSVSWYQQTPGQGLQFLFEYFSETQRNKGNFPGRFSGRQFSNSRSEMNVSTLELGDSALYLCASSLVLGSDYGYTFGSGTRLTVV.

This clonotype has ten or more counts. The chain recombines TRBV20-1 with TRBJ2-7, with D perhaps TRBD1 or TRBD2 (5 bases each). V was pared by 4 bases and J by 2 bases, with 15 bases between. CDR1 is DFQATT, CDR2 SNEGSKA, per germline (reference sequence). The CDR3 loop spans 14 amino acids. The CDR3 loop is CSAIFDSGPYEQYF. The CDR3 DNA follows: TGCAGTGCTATTTTTGACAGCGGCCCCTACGAGCAGTACTTC.

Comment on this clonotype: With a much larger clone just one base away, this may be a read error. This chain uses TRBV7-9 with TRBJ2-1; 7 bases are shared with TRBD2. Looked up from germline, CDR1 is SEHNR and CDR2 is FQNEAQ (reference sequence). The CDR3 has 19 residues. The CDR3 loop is CASSRGTSVPGESYNEQLF. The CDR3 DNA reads TGTGCCAGCAGCCGAGGCACTAGCGTTCCGGGGGAGTCCTACAATGAGCAGTTATTC.

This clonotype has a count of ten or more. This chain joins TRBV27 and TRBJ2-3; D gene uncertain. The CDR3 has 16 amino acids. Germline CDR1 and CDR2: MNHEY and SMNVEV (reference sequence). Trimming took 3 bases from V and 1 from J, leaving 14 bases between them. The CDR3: CASSFFTAPGTDTQYF. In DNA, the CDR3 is TGTGCCAGCAGTTTTTTTACCGCCCCAGGCACAGATACGCAGTATTTT.

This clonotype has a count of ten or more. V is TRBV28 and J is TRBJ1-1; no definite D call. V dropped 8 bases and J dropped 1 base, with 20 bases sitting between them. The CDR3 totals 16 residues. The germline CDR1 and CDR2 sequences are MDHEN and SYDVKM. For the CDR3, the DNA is TGTGCCAGCTCAACGCCCCTCGAGAGGCCGAACACTGAAGCTTTCTTT. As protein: CASSTPLERPNTEAFF.

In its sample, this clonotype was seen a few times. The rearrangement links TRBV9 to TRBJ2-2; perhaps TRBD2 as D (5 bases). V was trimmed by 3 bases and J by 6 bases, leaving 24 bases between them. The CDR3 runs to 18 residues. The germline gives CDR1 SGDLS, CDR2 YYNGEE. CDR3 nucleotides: TGTGCCAGCAGCGCCTCGGCCGGGCTGACTATGACCCCCGGGGAGCTGTTTTTT. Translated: CASSASAGLTMTPGELFF. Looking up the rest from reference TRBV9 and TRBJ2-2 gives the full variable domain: DSGVTQTPKHLITATGQRVTLRCSPRSGDLSVYWYQQSLDQGLQFLIQYYNGEERAKGNILERFSAQQFPDLHSELNLSSLELGDSALYFCASSASAGLTMTPGELFFGEGSRLTVL.

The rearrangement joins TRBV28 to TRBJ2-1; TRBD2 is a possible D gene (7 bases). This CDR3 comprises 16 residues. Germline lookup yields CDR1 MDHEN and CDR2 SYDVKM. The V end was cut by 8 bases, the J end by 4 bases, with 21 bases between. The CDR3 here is CASVRGVTSLYNEQFF. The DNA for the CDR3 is TGTGCCAGCGTTAGGGGGGTGACTAGCCTGTACAATGAGCAGTTCTTC. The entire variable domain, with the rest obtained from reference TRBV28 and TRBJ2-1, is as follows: DVKVTQSSRYLVKRTGEKVFLECVQDMDHENMFWYRQDPGLGLRLIYFSYDVKMKEKGDIPEGYSVSREKKERFSLILESASTNQTSMYLCASVRGVTSLYNEQFFGPGTRLTVL.

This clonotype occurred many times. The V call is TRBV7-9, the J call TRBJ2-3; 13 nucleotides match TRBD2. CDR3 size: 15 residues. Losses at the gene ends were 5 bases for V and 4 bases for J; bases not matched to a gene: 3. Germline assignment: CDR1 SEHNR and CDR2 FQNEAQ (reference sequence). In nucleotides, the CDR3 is TGTGCCAGCAGCGGACTAGCGGGAGCTCCAGATACGCAGTATTTT. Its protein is CASSGLAGAPDTQYF.